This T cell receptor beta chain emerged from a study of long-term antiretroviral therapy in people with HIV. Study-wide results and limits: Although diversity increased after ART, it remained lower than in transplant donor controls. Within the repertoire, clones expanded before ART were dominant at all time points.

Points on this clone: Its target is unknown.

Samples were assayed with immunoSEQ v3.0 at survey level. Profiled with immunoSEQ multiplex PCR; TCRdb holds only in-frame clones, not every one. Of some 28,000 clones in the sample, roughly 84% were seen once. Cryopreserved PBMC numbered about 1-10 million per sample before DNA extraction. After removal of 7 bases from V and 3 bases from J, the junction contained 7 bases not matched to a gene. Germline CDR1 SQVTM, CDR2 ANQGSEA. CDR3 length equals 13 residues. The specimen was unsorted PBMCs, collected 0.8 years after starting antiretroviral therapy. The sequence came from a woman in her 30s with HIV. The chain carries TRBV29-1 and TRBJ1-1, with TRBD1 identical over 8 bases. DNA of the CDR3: TGCAGCGCCATACCGGGACAGGACACTGAAGCTTTCTTT. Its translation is CSAIPGQDTEAFF.